This TCR beta chain originates from a study of T-cell reconstitution after alpha-beta-depleted transplantation in children. This clonotype was picked up many times. As it was prepared, the TCRbeta library received unique molecular identifiers. MiXCR was run by TCRdb on the PCR reads, yielding one entry per CDR3 protein. This sample has approximately 240,000 distinct CDR3 sequences, with approximately 9% found just once. Germline V gene lookup returns CDR1 SEHNR and CDR2 FQNEAQ (reference sequence). This CDR3 contains 11 residues. V was shortened by 1 base and J by 8 bases, with 5 bases between the two germline ends.

The chain uses TRBV7-9 and TRBJ1-2, with D maybe TRBD1 (5 bases). Sequenced here: PBMCs from the stem cell graft donor, sampled from the stem cell graft. The source of this sequence is a human donor who donated a stem cell graft to a child with acute lymphoblastic leukemia. The CDR3 protein is CASSLDRGYTF. Here the CDR3 DNA reads TGTGCCAGCAGCTTAGACAGGGGCTACACCTTC.